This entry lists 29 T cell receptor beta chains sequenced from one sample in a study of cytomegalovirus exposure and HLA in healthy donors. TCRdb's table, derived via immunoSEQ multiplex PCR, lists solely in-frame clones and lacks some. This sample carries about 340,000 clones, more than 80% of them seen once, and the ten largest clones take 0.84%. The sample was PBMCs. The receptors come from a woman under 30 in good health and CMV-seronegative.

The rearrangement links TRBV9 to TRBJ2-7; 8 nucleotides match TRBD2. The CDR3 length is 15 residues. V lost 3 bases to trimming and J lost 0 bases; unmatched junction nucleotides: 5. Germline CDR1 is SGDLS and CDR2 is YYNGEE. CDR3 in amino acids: CASSAGSGSSYEQYF. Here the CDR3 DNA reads TGTGCCAGCAGCGCGGGGAGCGGGAGCTCCTACGAGCAGTACTTC.

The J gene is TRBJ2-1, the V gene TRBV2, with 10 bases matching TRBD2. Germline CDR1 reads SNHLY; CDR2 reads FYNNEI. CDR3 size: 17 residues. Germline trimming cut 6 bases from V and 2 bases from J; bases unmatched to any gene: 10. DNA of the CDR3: TGTGCCAGCAGGGTACGGACTAGCGGTGGGACCTACAATGAGCAGTTCTTC. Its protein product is CASRVRTSGGTYNEQFF.

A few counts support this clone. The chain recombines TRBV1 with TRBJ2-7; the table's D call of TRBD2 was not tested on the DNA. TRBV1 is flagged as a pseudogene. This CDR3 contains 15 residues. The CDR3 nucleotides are TGCACCAGCTTACGATCCGGGACTAGCACCTACGAGCAGTACTTC. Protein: CTSLRSGTSTYEQYF.

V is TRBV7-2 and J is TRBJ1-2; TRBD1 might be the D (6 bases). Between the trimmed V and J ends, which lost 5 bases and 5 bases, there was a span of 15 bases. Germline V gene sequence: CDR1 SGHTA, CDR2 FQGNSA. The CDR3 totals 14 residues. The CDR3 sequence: CASSPFKGEYGYTF. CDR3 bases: TGTGCCAGCAGCCCTTTTAAGGGGGAGTATGGCTACACCTTC.

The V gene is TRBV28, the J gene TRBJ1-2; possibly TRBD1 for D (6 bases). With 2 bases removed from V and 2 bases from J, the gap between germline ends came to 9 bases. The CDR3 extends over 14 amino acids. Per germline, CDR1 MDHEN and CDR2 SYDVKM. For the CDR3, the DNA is TGTGCCAGCAGTTTACTACAGGGAAACTATGGCTACACCTTC. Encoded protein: CASSLLQGNYGYTF.

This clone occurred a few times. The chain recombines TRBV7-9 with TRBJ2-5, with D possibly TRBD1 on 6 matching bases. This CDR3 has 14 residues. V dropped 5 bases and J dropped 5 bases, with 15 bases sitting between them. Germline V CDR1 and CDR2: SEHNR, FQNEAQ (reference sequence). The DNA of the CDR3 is TGTGCCAGCAGCCACTACCAGGGGCGGGAGACCCAGTACTTC. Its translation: CASSHYQGRETQYF. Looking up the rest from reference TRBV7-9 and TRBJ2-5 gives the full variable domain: DTGVSQNPRHKITKRGQNVTFRCDPISEHNRLYWYRQTLGQGPEFLTYFQNEAQLEKSRLLSDRFSAERPKGSFSTLEIQRTEQGDSAMYLCASSHYQGRETQYFGPGTRLLVL.

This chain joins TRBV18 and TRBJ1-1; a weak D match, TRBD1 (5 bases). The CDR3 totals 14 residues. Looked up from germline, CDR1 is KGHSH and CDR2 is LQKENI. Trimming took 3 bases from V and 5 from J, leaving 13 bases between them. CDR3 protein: CASSPPEGRTEAFF. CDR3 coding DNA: TGTGCCAGCTCACCGCCGGAGGGGAGGACTGAAGCTTTCTTT.

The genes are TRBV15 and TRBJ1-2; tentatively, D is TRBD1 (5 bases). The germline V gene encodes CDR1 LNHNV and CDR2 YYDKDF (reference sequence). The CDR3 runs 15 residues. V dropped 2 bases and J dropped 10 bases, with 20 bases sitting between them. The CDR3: CATSRFPGTGVDYTF. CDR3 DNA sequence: TGTGCCACCAGCAGATTCCCGGGGACTGGAGTCGACTACACCTTC.

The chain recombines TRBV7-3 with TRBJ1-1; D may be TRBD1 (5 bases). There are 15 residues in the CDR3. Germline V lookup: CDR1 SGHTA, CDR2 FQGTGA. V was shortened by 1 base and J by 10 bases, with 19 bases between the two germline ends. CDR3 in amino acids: CASSLNAVTAPGAFF. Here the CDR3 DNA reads TGTGCCAGCAGCTTAAATGCTGTGACAGCTCCGGGAGCTTTCTTT.

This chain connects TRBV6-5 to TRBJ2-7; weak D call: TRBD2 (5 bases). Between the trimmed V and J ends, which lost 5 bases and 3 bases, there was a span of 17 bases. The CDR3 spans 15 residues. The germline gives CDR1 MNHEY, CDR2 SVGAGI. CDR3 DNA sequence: TGTGCCAGCAGTCGAGTAGAGGGCCTATACTACGAGCAGTACTTC. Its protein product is CASSRVEGLYYEQYF.

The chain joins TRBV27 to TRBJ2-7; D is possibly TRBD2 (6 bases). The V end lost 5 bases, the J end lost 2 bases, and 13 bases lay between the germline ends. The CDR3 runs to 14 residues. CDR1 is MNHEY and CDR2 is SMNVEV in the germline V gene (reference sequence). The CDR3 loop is CASSPGTSAYEQYF. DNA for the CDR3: TGTGCCAGCAGTCCGGGGACTTCTGCCTACGAGCAGTACTTC.

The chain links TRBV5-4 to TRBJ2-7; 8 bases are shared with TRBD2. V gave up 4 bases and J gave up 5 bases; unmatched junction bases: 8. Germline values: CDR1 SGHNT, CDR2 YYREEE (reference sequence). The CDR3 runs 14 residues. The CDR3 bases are TGTGCCAGCAGCCCCCGGGGGGGCCGGAACGAGCAGTACTTC. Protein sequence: CASSPRGGRNEQYF.

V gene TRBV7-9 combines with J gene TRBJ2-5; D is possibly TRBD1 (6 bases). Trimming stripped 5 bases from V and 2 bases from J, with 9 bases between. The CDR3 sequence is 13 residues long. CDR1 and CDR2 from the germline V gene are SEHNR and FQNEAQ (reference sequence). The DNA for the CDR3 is TGTGCCAGCAGCCGGACAGTTCAAGAGACCCAGTACTTC. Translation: CASSRTVQETQYF.

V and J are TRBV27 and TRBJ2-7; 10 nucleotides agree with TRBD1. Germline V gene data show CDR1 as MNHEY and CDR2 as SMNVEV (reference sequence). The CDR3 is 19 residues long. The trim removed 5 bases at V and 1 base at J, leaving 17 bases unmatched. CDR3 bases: TGTGCCAGCAGTAAACCGGGACAGGGGATTAATATCCATTCCTACGAGCAGTACTTC. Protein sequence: CASSKPGQGINIHSYEQYF.

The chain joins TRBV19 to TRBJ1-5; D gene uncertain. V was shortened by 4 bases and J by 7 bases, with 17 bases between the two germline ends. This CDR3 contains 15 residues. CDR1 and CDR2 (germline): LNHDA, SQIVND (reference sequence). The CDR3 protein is CASSREVGRSQPQHF. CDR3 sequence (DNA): TGTGCCAGTAGTAGGGAGGTGGGCAGATCACAGCCCCAGCATTTT.

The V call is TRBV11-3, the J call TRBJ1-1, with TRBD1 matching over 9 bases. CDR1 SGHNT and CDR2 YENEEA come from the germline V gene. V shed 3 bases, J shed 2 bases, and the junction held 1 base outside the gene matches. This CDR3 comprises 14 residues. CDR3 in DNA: TGTGCCAGCAGCTTGGACAGGGGAAACACTGAAGCTTTCTTT. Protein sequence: CASSLDRGNTEAFF.

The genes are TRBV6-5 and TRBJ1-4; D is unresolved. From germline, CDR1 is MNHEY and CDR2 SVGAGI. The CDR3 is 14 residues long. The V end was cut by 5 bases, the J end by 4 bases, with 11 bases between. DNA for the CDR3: TGTGCCAGCAGTCCCGACGGAGATAATGAAAAACTGTTTTTT. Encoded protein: CASSPDGDNEKLFF.

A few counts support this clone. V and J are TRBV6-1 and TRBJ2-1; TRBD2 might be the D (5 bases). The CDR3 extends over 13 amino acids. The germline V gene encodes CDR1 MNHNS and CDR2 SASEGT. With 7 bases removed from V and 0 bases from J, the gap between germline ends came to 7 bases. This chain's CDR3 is CASTSNSYNEQFF. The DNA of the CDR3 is TGTGCCAGCACTAGCAACTCCTACAATGAGCAGTTCTTC.

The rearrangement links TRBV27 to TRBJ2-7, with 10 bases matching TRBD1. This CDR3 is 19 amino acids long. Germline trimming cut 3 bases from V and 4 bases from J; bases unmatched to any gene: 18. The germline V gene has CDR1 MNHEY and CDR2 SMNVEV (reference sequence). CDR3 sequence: CASSFVAAGTGAKIYEQYF. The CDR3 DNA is TGTGCCAGCAGTTTTGTTGCCGCCGGGACAGGGGCGAAAATTTACGAGCAGTACTTC.

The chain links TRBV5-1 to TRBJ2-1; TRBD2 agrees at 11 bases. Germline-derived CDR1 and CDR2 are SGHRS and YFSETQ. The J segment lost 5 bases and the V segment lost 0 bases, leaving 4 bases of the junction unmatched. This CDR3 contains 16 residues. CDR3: CASSLARLAGNNEQFF. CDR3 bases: TGCGCCAGCAGCTTGGCCAGACTAGCGGGAAACAATGAGCAGTTCTTC.

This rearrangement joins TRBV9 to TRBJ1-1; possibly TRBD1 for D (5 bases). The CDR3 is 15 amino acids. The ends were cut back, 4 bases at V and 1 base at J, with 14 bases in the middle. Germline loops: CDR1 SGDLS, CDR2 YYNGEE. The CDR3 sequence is CASSSYQTGNTEAFF. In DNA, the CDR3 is TGTGCCAGCAGCTCCTACCAAACAGGGAACACTGAAGCTTTCTTT. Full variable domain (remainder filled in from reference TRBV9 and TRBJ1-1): DSGVTQTPKHLITATGQRVTLRCSPRSGDLSVYWYQQSLDQGLQFLIQYYNGEERAKGNILERFSAQQFPDLHSELNLSSLELGDSALYFCASSSYQTGNTEAFFGQGTRLTVV.

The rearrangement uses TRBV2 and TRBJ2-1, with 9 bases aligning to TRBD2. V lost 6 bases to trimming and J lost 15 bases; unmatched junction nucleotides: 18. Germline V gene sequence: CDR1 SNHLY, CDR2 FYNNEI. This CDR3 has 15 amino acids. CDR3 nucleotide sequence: TGTGCCAGCAGGGCGACTAGCGGTTCACCCCGAACTGGGTTCTTC. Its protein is CASRATSGSPRTGFF. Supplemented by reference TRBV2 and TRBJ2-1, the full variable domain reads EPEVTQTPSHQVTQMGQEVILRCVPISNHLYFYWYRQILGQKVEFLVSFYNNEISEKSEIFDDQFSVERPDGSNFTLKIRSTKLEDSAMYFCASRATSGSPRTGFFGPGTRLTVL.

CDR3 bases: TGTGCCAGCAGGCCCGGGAGGAACACTGAAGCTTTCTTT. Protein: CASRPGRNTEAFF. The chain is built from TRBV2 and TRBJ1-1; D gene ambiguous. CDR1 and CDR2 (germline): SNHLY, FYNNEI. The V and J ends lost 6 bases and 1 base respectively, with 9 bases between them. This CDR3 is built from 13 residues.

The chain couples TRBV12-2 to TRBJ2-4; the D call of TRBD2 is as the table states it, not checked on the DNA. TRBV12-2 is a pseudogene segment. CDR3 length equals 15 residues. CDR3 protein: CASLWTRDFKNIQYF. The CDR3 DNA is TGTGCAAGTTTATGGACACGGGACTTTAAAAACATTCAGTACTTC.

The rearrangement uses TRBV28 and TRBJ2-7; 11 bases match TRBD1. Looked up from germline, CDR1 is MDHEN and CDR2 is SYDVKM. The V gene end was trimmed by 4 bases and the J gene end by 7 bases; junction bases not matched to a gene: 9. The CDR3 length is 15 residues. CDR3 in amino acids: CASSSPGTGGGEQYF. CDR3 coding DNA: TGTGCCAGCAGTTCTCCCGGGACAGGGGGTGGAGAGCAGTACTTC.

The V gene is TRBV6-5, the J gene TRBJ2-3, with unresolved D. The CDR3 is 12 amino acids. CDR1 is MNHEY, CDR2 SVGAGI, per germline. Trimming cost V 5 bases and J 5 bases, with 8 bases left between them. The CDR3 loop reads CASSQVGDTQYF. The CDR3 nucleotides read TGTGCCAGCAGTCAGGTTGGAGATACGCAGTATTTT.

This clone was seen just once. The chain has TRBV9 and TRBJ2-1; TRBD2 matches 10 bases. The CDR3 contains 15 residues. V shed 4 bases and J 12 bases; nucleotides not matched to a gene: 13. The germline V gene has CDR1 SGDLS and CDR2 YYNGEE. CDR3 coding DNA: TGTGCCAGCAGCCCAAGACTAGCGGGCCATTTAGGGCAGTTCTTC. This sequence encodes CASSPRLAGHLGQFF.

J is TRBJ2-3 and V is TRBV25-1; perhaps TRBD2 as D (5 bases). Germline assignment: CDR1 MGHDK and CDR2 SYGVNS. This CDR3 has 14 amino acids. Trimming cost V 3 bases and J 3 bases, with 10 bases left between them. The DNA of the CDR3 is TGTGCCAGCAGTGAGTGGGAGCAGACAGATACGCAGTATTTT. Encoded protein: CASSEWEQTDTQYF.

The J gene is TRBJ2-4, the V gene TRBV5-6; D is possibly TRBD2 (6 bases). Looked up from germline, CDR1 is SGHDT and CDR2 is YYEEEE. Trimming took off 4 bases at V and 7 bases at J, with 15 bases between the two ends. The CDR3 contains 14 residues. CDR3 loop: CASSAPGARNIQYF. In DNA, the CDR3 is TGTGCCAGCAGCGCCCCGGGAGCCCGGAACATTCAGTACTTC.